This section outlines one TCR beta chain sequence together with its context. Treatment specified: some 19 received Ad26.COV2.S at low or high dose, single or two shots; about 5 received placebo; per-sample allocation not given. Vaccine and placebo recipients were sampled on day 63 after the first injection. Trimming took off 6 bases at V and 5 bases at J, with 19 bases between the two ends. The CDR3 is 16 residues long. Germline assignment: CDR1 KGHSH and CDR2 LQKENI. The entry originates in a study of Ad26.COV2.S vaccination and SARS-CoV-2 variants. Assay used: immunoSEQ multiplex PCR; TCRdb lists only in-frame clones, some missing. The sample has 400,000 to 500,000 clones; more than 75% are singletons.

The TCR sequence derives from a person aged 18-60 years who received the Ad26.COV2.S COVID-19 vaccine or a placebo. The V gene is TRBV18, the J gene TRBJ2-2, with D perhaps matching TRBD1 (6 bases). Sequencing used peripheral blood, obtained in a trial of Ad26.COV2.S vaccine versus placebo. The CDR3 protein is CASSPQQGRGTGELFF. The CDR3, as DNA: TGTGCCAGCTCCCCTCAACAGGGCAGGGGAACCGGGGAGCTGTTTTTT.